This T cell receptor beta chain was captured by sequencing in a study of OX40 agonist ivuxolimab in advanced cancers. Study overall: The dose-escalation cohort had hepatocellular carcinoma, melanoma, renal cell or head and neck cancer.

TCRdb keeps only in-frame clones here, not all; method: immunoSEQ multiplex PCR. The sample yields roughly 23,000 clones, 84% seen once. Overall study findings and caveats: CD4+ and CD8+ blood T cells expanded clonally by week 6 at 0.1 to 3.0 mg/kg. What antigens the expanded peripheral T cells recognized was never established.

Exclusion of a patient followed from autoimmune disease history or systemic immunosuppression. Trimming cost V 2 bases and J 9 bases, with 8 bases left between them. The CDR3 is made up of 11 amino acids. Germline V gene sequence: CDR1 GTSNPN, CDR2 SVGIG (reference sequence). As for this clone: The antigen is not known.

The sample consisted of CD4+ or CD8+ T cells sorted from blood, taken in a trial of the OX40 agonist ivuxolimab. This TCR was recovered from an adult with an advanced solid tumor such as melanoma, head and neck, liver or kidney cancer. This rearrangement joins TRBV30 to TRBJ2-4; D gene ambiguous. This CDR3 is CAWSSSAIQYF. The CDR3 region has the DNA TGTGCCTGGAGTAGTTCGGCCATTCAGTACTTC.